The 20 T cell receptor beta chains below all came from one sample that was sequenced in a study of T cell changes during pregnancy in multiple sclerosis. Here immunoSEQ multiplex PCR was the method, and the copy in TCRdb shows in-frame clones only, minus some. The repertoire holds tens of thousands of clones, with 90% to 95% as singletons. The sequencing here drew on peripheral blood, taken after pregnancy. These receptors came from a female donor in good health, enrolled as a control in a pregnancy study.

The sample holds many counts of this clone. The rearrangement uses TRBV18 and TRBJ2-7; D possibly corresponds to TRBD1 (5 bases). Trimming left V 0 bases short and J 6 bases short, with 15 bases between. From germline, CDR1 is KGHSH and CDR2 LQKENI. There are 15 residues in the CDR3. The CDR3 coding sequence is TGTGCCAGCTCACCACCGGTTGCAGGGCCAGTCGAGCAGTACTTC. Its translation is CASSPPVAGPVEQYF.

This chain links TRBV5-1 with TRBJ1-4; TRBD1 aligns across 9 bases. CDR1 SGHRS and CDR2 YFSETQ come from the germline V gene. CDR3 length equals 15 residues. V trimming: 4 bases; J trimming: 4 bases; junction bases outside the gene matches: 5. This chain's CDR3 is CASSLGQGGNEKLFF. CDR3 sequence (DNA): TGCGCCAGCAGCCTGGGACAGGGCGGTAATGAAAAACTGTTTTTT. Using reference TRBV5-1 and TRBJ1-4 for the parts outside the CDR3, the full variable domain is KAGVTQTPRYLIKTRGQQVTLSCSPISGHRSVSWYQQTPGQGLQFLFEYFSETQRNKGNFPGRFSGRQFSNSRSEMNVSTLELGDSALYLCASSLGQGGNEKLFFGSGTQLSVL.

In its sample, this clone was seen once. The V gene is TRBV7-9, the J gene TRBJ2-1; 14 bases are a match to TRBD2. This CDR3 has 15 residues. Losses at the gene ends were 6 bases for V and 7 bases for J; bases not matched to a gene: 5. Germline V gene sequence: CDR1 SEHNR, CDR2 FQNEAQ (reference sequence). CDR3 nucleotides: TGTGCCAGCAGTCCGGGACTAGCGGGAGATAATGAGCAGTTCTTC. Translating it yields CASSPGLAGDNEQFF. Full variable domain (rest looked up from reference TRBV7-9 and TRBJ2-1): DTGVSQNPRHKITKRGQNVTFRCDPISEHNRLYWYRQTLGQGPEFLTYFQNEAQLEKSRLLSDRFSAERPKGSFSTLEIQRTEQGDSAMYLCASSPGLAGDNEQFFGPGTRLTVL.

This sequence joins TRBV2 and TRBJ2-5; 10 bases agree with TRBD1. The CDR3 loop spans 15 amino acids. V dropped 5 bases and J dropped 3; count of bases not matched to a gene: 6. The germline gives CDR1 SNHLY, CDR2 FYNNEI. The CDR3 is CASSLLGTGEETQYF. The CDR3 DNA reads TGTGCCAGCAGTCTTCTTGGGACAGGGGAAGAGACCCAGTACTTC.

This clone was recorded once. The J gene is TRBJ1-5, the V gene TRBV6-5, with a possible D match to TRBD1 (5 bases). Per the germline V gene, CDR1 is MNHEY and CDR2 is SVGAGI. CDR3 length: 14 residues. The germline V and J ends were trimmed by 5 bases and 2 bases, with 10 bases remaining between them. CDR3 sequence (DNA): TGTGCCAGCAGTAGGACAACCGGCAATCAGCCCCAGCATTTT. Translation: CASSRTTGNQPQHF.

This clone appeared once. The chain joins TRBV28 to TRBJ1-1; D may be TRBD1 (5 bases). The germline V and J ends were trimmed by 7 bases and 0 bases, with 12 bases remaining between them. Germline CDR1 MDHEN, CDR2 SYDVKM. The CDR3 is 14 residues long. DNA of the CDR3: TGTGCCAGCACCGCAGGGTCCATGAACACTGAAGCTTTCTTT. Translated, it gives CASTAGSMNTEAFF.

The J gene is TRBJ2-5, the V gene TRBV7-9; TRBD2 might be the D (5 bases). The germline V and J ends were trimmed by 5 bases and 10 bases, with 14 bases remaining between them. Germline V lookup: CDR1 SEHNR, CDR2 FQNEAQ (reference sequence). The CDR3 covers 12 residues. CDR3 region: CASSISRGNQYF. DNA for the CDR3: TGTGCCAGCAGCATATCTCGAGGGAACCAGTACTTC. Together with reference TRBV7-9 and TRBJ2-5, the CDR3 gives the full variable domain: DTGVSQNPRHKITKRGQNVTFRCDPISEHNRLYWYRQTLGQGPEFLTYFQNEAQLEKSRLLSDRFSAERPKGSFSTLEIQRTEQGDSAMYLCASSISRGNQYFGPGTRLLVL.

The CDR3 sequence is CASSQDANRGDKLFF. The CDR3 nucleotides are TGCGCCAGCAGCCAAGATGCGAACAGGGGGGACAAACTGTTTTTT. The chain recombines TRBV4-1 with TRBJ1-4, with 8 bases aligning to TRBD1. The CDR3 sequence is 15 residues long. Germline assignment: CDR1 MGHRA and CDR2 YSYEKL. Trimming removed 0 bases from V and 11 bases from J; junction bases left unmatched: 8.

The chain recombines TRBV11-2 with TRBJ2-1; 10 bases are shared with TRBD2. Germline trimming cut 5 bases from V and 6 bases from J; bases unmatched to any gene: 10. Germline V gives CDR1 SGHAT, CDR2 FQNNGV. CDR3 length: 16 residues. The CDR3 nucleotides read TGTGCCAGCAGCAGGACTAGCGGAAGTATTGGCAATGAGCAGTTCTTC. As protein: CASSRTSGSIGNEQFF.

This clone has only one observation. V usage is TRBV18 and J usage is TRBJ2-3, with D maybe TRBD2 (5 bases). Per germline, CDR1 KGHSH and CDR2 LQKENI. CDR3 size: 16 residues. V shed 0 bases and J shed 6 bases, with 16 bases lying between them. Here the CDR3 DNA reads TGTGCCAGCTCACCACCGGGGTCTTTTGGCGGGGATACGCAGTATTTT. Its translation: CASSPPGSFGGDTQYF.

The V call is TRBV30, the J call TRBJ2-5; D remains unclear. Germline CDR1 GTSNPN, CDR2 SVGIG (reference sequence). CDR3 length: 14 amino acids. V dropped 0 bases and J dropped 3 bases, with 11 bases sitting between them. CDR3 sequence: CAWSVGLVEETQYF. CDR3 nucleotide sequence: TGTGCCTGGAGTGTAGGTCTAGTCGAAGAGACCCAGTACTTC.

This chain links TRBV1 with TRBJ1-1; the table's D call TRBD1 went unverified against the DNA. TRBV1 is reported as a pseudogene. This CDR3 is built from 12 residues. This CDR3 reads CTSSQGRTEAFF. CDR3 DNA: TGCACCAGCAGCCAGGGGCGCACTGAAGCTTTCTTT.

The chain is built from TRBV7-9 and TRBJ2-2; a weak D match, TRBD1 (5 bases). V was cut by 5 bases and J by 1 base, with 8 bases left in between. Germline values: CDR1 SEHNR, CDR2 FQNEAQ (reference sequence). The CDR3 spans 14 residues. This CDR3 reads CASSMTVNTGELFF. The CDR3 nucleotides are TGTGCCAGCAGCATGACAGTGAACACCGGGGAGCTGTTTTTT.

This clone was observed a few times. The J gene is TRBJ2-6, the V gene TRBV6-5; D not resolved. The CDR3 is 16 amino acids. Germline assignment: CDR1 MNHEY and CDR2 SVGAGI. V was shortened by 4 bases and J by 4 bases, with 14 bases between the two germline ends. CDR3 amino acids: CASSFQASRGANVLTF. In DNA form, the CDR3 reads TGTGCCAGCAGTTTCCAAGCTTCGAGGGGGGCCAACGTCCTGACTTTC.

For the CDR3, the DNA is TGTGCCAGTAGTATAGACCCCGGACAGCGCTATAACTATGGCTACACCTTC. Residues: CASSIDPGQRYNYGYTF. The rearrangement uses TRBV19 and TRBJ1-2; D possibly corresponds to TRBD1 (6 bases). CDR3 length equals 17 residues. CDR1 and CDR2 from the germline V gene are LNHDA and SQIVND (reference sequence). V was clipped by 0 bases and J by 1 base, with 15 bases between them.

The chain couples TRBV6-1 to TRBJ2-7, with D hard to call. CDR3 length equals 13 residues. In germline, CDR1 is MNHNS, CDR2 SASEGT. Trimming shortened V by 5 bases and J by 3 bases, and 11 bases separated the two germline ends. CDR3 amino acids: CASSRNKDYEQYF. The CDR3 bases are TGTGCCAGCAGTCGAAACAAAGACTACGAGCAGTACTTC.

V gene TRBV4-2 combines with J gene TRBJ2-5; 13 positions agree with TRBD2. Germline V CDR1 and CDR2: LGHNA, YNFKEQ. This CDR3 comprises 16 residues. V was clipped by 1 base and J by 2 bases; unmatched bases: 1. CDR3 coding DNA: TGTGCCAGCAGCCAAGGGGGACTAGCGGGACAAGAGACCCAGTACTTC. The encoded protein is CASSQGGLAGQETQYF.

The rearrangement joins TRBV5-1 to TRBJ2-3; D uncertain. The CDR3 sequence is 14 residues long. Germline values: CDR1 SGHRS, CDR2 YFSETQ. V gave up 0 bases and J gave up 1 base, with 6 bases separating them. The CDR3 sequence is CASSLGGRTDTQYF. The CDR3 DNA reads TGCGCCAGCAGCTTGGGCGGCCGCACAGATACGCAGTATTTT.

The rearrangement joins TRBV27 to TRBJ2-7, with TRBD2 as a possible D gene (5 bases). V was pared by 3 bases and J by 2 bases, with 8 bases between. CDR1 is MNHEY and CDR2 is SMNVEV in the germline V gene (reference sequence). The CDR3 consists of 13 residues. In DNA form, the CDR3 reads TGTGCCAGCAGTTTCCACGGGGCCTACGAGCAGTACTTC. It yields the protein CASSFHGAYEQYF.

The chain employs TRBV5-1 and TRBJ2-5; the D gene is possibly TRBD1 (6 bases). V was trimmed by 0 bases and J by 4 bases, leaving 13 bases between them. The CDR3 consists of 15 residues. From germline, CDR1 is SGHRS and CDR2 YFSETQ. CDR3 DNA: TGCGCCAGCAGCTTGGTCGCAGGGGATGGAGAGACCCAGTACTTC. Translating it yields CASSLVAGDGETQYF.